The T cell receptor beta chain under discussion was sequenced for a study of shared clonotypes between healthy human individuals. Trimming removed 3 bases from V and 2 bases from J; junction bases left unmatched: 7. CDR1 is SGDLS and CDR2 is YYNGEE in the germline V gene. The CDR3 totals 15 residues. Some clones are missing from TCRdb's copy, which holds only in-frame ones; the method was immunoSEQ multiplex PCR. The data hold some 530,000 clones, with around four fifths observed a single time. In its sample, this clone was seen once. The chain is built from TRBV9 and TRBJ2-5; 7 bases agree with TRBD1. Sequencing was performed on PBMCs. This receptor was obtained from a woman aged 40 to 55 in good health. Some clones in this sample may be carry-over from other donors' samples. This CDR3 is CASSDPGTAQETQYF. The CDR3 nucleotides are TGTGCCAGCAGCGATCCCGGGACAGCACAAGAGACCCAGTACTTC.